The TCR beta chain under discussion was sequenced for a study of blood T cell repertoires in COVID-19. As concerns this clone: Other DNA sequences within the sample encode an identical CDR3.

The CDR3 has 15 amino acids. J lost 0 bases, V lost 1 base, and 0 bases had no gene match. Germline CDR1 reads MNHNS; CDR2 reads SASEGT. The assay was immunoSEQ multiplex PCR, and TCRdb's table has in-frame clones only and misses some. The sample has 190,000 or so clones; roughly 87% are singletons. The chain uses TRBV6-1 and TRBJ2-7, with TRBD2 matching 10 bases. The source of this sequence is a man younger than 30 with acute COVID-19. The sequenced sample consisted of PBMCs or T cells enriched from blood (not recorded which). The CDR3 nucleotides read TGTGCCAGCAGTGAAGGGACTAGCGGCTCCTACGAGCAGTACTTC. It specifies CASSEGTSGSYEQYF.